This section outlines one T cell receptor (beta chain) sequence together with its context. Which antigen it targets is not known. Per-base qualities were not stored, and no clone one base away is much larger. TCR cDNA was synthesized by 5'RACE template switching, through which a universal primer site and unique molecular identifiers were introduced. Priming of cDNA synthesis was performed from both the TCR alpha and TCR beta constant segments. Library amplification involved two PCR steps, and the second step added sample barcodes and sequencing adapters. Sequencing of libraries was done on Illumina HiSeq 2500 (2x100 bp) or NovaSeq (2x150 bp). Concerning the study's data processing: Reads were demultiplexed and collapsed into UMI consensus sequences with MIGEC, and V(D)J alignment was performed with MiXCR. Clonotypes responding to the vaccine were identified with edgeR on replicate PBMC samples, with the criteria of FDR below 0.01 and a log2 fold change above 5 up to day 15. Each bulk clonotype received a CD4 or CD8 identity based on whether the sequenced CD4 or CD8 repertoire contained that clonotype at higher abundance. The raw public reads went through TCRdb reprocessing: fastp at Q25, MiXCR clone calling, in-frame beta chains kept. Here each entry gathers all rows of one CDR3 protein and keeps the most common genes and DNA. TCRdb's processing, not the study's, gives the V and J calls here. Here the sample has some 300,000 distinct CDR3 sequences; about 8.3% occur a single time. Of the sample, around 17% is held by the ten largest clones.

This record belongs to a study of T cells after yellow fever vaccination (dated by TCRdb to between 2017 and 2020). Describing the broader study: The SMART-Seq v4 Ultra Low Input RNA kit was used to prepare libraries from fractions with low cell numbers. To track T-cell clones before and after primary and booster YFV17D yellow fever vaccination, bulk TCR alpha and beta repertoires were sequenced longitudinally. Two healthy male donors, one aged 18 to 30 and one aged 30 to 39 years, were included in the cohort. Bulk PBMC replicates and cell subsets were isolated from blood drawn at multiple timepoints before and after both primary and secondary immunization. What the study reported, not specific to this receptor: Most clones expanded after primary vaccination (96% of CD4 and over 80% of CD8) were re-detected after the booster, suggesting that broad memory maintenance occurred. Compared with the primary T-cell response, the secondary T-cell response was weaker but faster, peaking on day 5 rather than day 15. Computational filtering was required because FACS-sorted repertoires could contain abundant contaminating clonotypes from the bulk population. Because the study included only two donors, the extent to which the findings can be generalized is limited. A small share of clonotypes was detected in both CD4 and CD8 compartments, with the overlap likely arising from convergent recombination.

Interpreted using the paper, the treatment or condition label stands for: live attenuated yellow fever vaccine strain. At each blood-draw timepoint, two biological replicates of bulk PBMCs were obtained. PBMCs were isolated from peripheral blood using a standard Ficoll-Paque protocol. TriZol was used to extract RNA from bulk PBMCs, CD4 and CD8 fractions, and dextramer-positive and dextramer-negative fractions. The CDR3, from cysteine to phenylalanine, totals 14 residues. Only the CDR3 part of the read is kept: 42 bases, read in frame from the first base. The germline V gene (reference sequence) yields SEHNR for CDR1 and FQNEAQ for CDR2. V drops 2 bases and J drops 3 bases, leaving 10 bases in between.

This specimen consisted of PBMCs, obtained roughly 46 days after the first yellow fever vaccination. This clonotype originated in a man aged 18 to 30 who received the YFV17D yellow fever vaccine. Recombination linked TRBV7-9 to TRBJ1-2, with TRBD1 tentatively as D gene (6 bases match). The nucleotide sequence reads TGTGCCAGCAGCTTACCCTGGACAGACTATGGCTACACCTTC. This codes for CASSLPWTDYGYTF.